A selection of T cell receptor beta chains follows, all from one sample in a study of graft-versus-host responses after intestinal transplantation. This table comes from immunoSEQ multiplex PCR, and its TCRdb copy is limited to in-frame clones, with some not included. The sample lists tens of thousands of clones; roughly 91% were seen once. Their antigen targets remain unknown. The starting material was unstimulated CD4+ T cells sorted from spleen or lymph node cells, obtained before intestinal transplant. These receptors were taken from a human donor who received an intestinal transplant. The conserved cysteine and the conserved F or W are not part of the CDR3 here. Expanded clones get a size class; other rows say once, few or many, or leave the size out.

v_call: TRBV6-6; clone_size: -; cdr3_aa: ASNLDRTNEKLF
v_call: TRBV2; clone_size: -; cdr3_aa: ASRVDRGTNEKLF
v_call: TRBV6-1; clone_size: -; cdr3_aa: ASSEVPPGGPYEQY
v_call: TRBV18; clone_size: -; cdr3_aa: ASSGIAGAGETQY
v_call: TRBV28; clone_size: -; cdr3_aa: ASSRQGMQY
v_call: TRBV2; clone_size: -; cdr3_aa: ASSRQGPSNEQF
v_call: TRBV6-9; clone_size: -; cdr3_aa: ASSRDSSSYEQY
v_call: TRBV6-7; clone_size: -; cdr3_aa: ASRRMVAF
v_call: TRBV5-4; clone_size: -; cdr3_aa: ASSRDIRTSMNTEAF
v_call: TRBV5-6; clone_size: -; cdr3_aa: ASSTLAVEQF
v_call: TRBV28; clone_size: -; cdr3_aa: ASSSLDRGLNEQF
v_call: TRBV29-1; clone_size: -; cdr3_aa: SVGSGETQY
v_call: TRBV5-8; clone_size: once; cdr3_aa: ASGWGQGLYTIY
v_call: TRBV6-5; clone_size: -; cdr3_aa: ASIGRQGNYGYT
v_call: TRBV13; clone_size: -; cdr3_aa: ASSLQAIQQF
v_call: TRBV20-1; clone_size: -; cdr3_aa: SAARGYEQY
v_call: TRBV9; clone_size: -; cdr3_aa: ASSVEGLAGKETQY
v_call: TRBV2; clone_size: -; cdr3_aa: ASSVTGQETQY
v_call: TRBV28; clone_size: -; cdr3_aa: ASSLTPRALTEAF
v_call: TRBV5-1; clone_size: -; cdr3_aa: ASSPLRRSTNEKLF
v_call: TRBV21-1; clone_size: -; cdr3_aa: ASSKAAGVIYNEQF
v_call: TRBV19; clone_size: -; cdr3_aa: ASSIGTRSYNEQF
v_call: TRBV5-1; clone_size: -; cdr3_aa: ASSSTKGGLSSYEQY
v_call: TRBV6-5; clone_size: -; cdr3_aa: ASRRGQGATQY
v_call: TRBV4-1; clone_size: -; cdr3_aa: ASSQGGSSSPGEQY
v_call: TRBV27; clone_size: -; cdr3_aa: ASSRFAGGQF
v_call: TRBV23-1; clone_size: -; cdr3_aa: AKGTGGDSPLH
v_call: TRBV5-1; clone_size: -; cdr3_aa: ASSFLKLAGDNEQF
v_call: TRBV27; clone_size: -; cdr3_aa: ASTSYGSGTLRAY
v_call: TRBV9; clone_size: -; cdr3_aa: ASSPVAGGFTGELF
v_call: TRBV29-1; clone_size: -; cdr3_aa: SVGGESYGYT
v_call: TRBV5-4; clone_size: -; cdr3_aa: ASSPRLAGGETQY